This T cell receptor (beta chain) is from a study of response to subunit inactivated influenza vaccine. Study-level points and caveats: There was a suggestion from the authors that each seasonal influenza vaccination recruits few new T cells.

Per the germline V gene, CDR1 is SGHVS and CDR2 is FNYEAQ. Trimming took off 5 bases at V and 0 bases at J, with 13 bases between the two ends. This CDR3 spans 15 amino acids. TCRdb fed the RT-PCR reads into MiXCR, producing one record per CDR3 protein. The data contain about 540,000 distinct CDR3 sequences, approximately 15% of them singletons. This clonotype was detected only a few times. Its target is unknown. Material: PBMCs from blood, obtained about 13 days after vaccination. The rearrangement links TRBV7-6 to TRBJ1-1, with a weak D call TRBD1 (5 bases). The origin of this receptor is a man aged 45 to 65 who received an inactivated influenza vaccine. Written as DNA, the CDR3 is TGTGCCAGCAGCGCCCAGGGACGGATGAACACTGAAGCTTTCTTT. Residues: CASSAQGRMNTEAFF.